This T cell receptor (beta chain) was obtained from a study of T cell repertoires in ileal Crohn's disease. Produced via immunoSEQ multiplex PCR; TCRdb's table is partial and in-frame only. The repertoire includes some 60,000 clones, 85% to 90% of them detected once, and approximately 2% sits in the top ten. The time point denotes: neoterminal ileum biopsy at postoperative endoscopy, about 6 months after surgery. The CDR3 covers 13 residues. Unmatched junction bases numbered 8, after V lost 4 bases and J lost 9 bases. The germline CDR1 and CDR2 sequences are SQVTM and ANQGSEA. The gene calls are TRBV29-1 and TRBJ2-1; 8 bases align to TRBD1. The TCR sequence derives from an adult with Crohn's disease. Sequencing was carried out using ileal tissue. CDR3 residues: CSVVLQGALEQFF. DNA of the CDR3: TGCAGCGTTGTACTTCAGGGGGCGCTTGAGCAGTTCTTC.